These 24 T cell receptor beta chains share one sample of origin, sequenced in a study of blood T cell repertoires in COVID-19. Profiled with immunoSEQ multiplex PCR; TCRdb holds only in-frame clones, not every one. Among under 250,000 clones listed, almost 85% were seen once. The sequenced sample consisted of PBMCs or T cells enriched from blood (not recorded which). The receptors come from a woman between 50 and 59 years old with acute COVID-19.

The rearrangement joins TRBV11-3 to TRBJ2-1; 11 bases align to TRBD2. Trimming cost V 5 bases and J 7 bases; bases outside gene matches: 7. The CDR3 totals 15 residues. Germline CDR1 and CDR2: SGHNT and YENEEA. The CDR3 region has the DNA TGTGCCAGCAGCAGGCGTAGCGGGGGGGCTAATGAGCAGTTCTTC. Its protein is CASSRRSGGANEQFF. The full variable domain, with the rest looked up from reference TRBV11-3 and TRBJ2-1, is EAGVVQSPRYKIIEKKQPVAFWCNPISGHNTLYWYLQNLGQGPELLIRYENEEAVDDSQLPKDRFSAERLKGVDSTLKIQPAELGDSAVYLCASSRRSGGANEQFFGPGTRLTVL.

The chain carries TRBV7-9 and TRBJ1-1; D remains unclear. The CDR3 sequence is 15 residues long. Germline CDR1 and CDR2: SEHNR and FQNEAQ (reference sequence). The V end lost 3 bases, the J end lost 0 bases, and 11 bases lay between the germline ends. In DNA form, the CDR3 reads TGTGCCAGCAGCTTCCCAGGAACCATGAACACTGAAGCTTTCTTT. Its translation: CASSFPGTMNTEAFF.

Details on this clone: Additional DNA sequences in this sample encode the identical CDR3. The chain combines TRBV18 with TRBJ2-7; D is ambiguous. Trimming took 3 bases from V and 0 from J, leaving 3 bases between them. Germline V lookup: CDR1 KGHSH, CDR2 LQKENI. CDR3 length equals 12 residues. CDR3 nucleotides: TGTGCCAGCTCACCGAGCTCCTACGAGCAGTACTTC. Its translation is CASSPSSYEQYF.

This chain connects TRBV18 to TRBJ2-1; 7 bases line up with TRBD2. Looked up from germline, CDR1 is KGHSH and CDR2 is LQKENI. V gave up 6 bases and J gave up 7 bases; unmatched junction bases: 6. The CDR3 sequence is 13 residues long. The CDR3 reads CASSLSGENEQFF. CDR3 in DNA: TGTGCCAGCTCCCTCAGCGGGGAAAATGAGCAGTTCTTC.

The CDR3 DNA sequence: TGTGCCAGCAGCCCCGGGGACAGGGGGCGACACGAGCAGTACTTC. It codes for CASSPGDRGRHEQYF. This rearrangement joins TRBV5-6 to TRBJ2-7; 12 bases agree with TRBD1. V shed 4 bases, J shed 5 bases, and the junction held 7 bases outside the gene matches. Per the germline V gene, CDR1 is SGHDT and CDR2 is YYEEEE. The CDR3 extends over 15 amino acids.

A single count supports this clone. The genes are TRBV10-3 and TRBJ1-2, with TRBD1 matching over 10 bases. Germline lookup yields CDR1 ENHRY and CDR2 SYGVKD. The V segment lost 5 bases and the J segment 6 bases; nucleotides outside the gene matches: 6. There are 14 residues in the CDR3. The CDR3 DNA is TGTGCCATCAGTCTTGGACAGGGGGTGGATGGCTACACCTTC. Protein: CAISLGQGVDGYTF.

The rearrangement joins TRBV7-6 to TRBJ1-5, with TRBD1 as a possible D gene (5 bases). This CDR3 is built from 14 residues. V was shortened by 6 bases and J by 2 bases, with 11 bases between the two germline ends. Per germline, CDR1 SGHVS and CDR2 FNYEAQ. CDR3 sequence (DNA): TGTGCCAGCAGTCGGACATCAGGCAATCAGCCCCAGCATTTT. It specifies CASSRTSGNQPQHF.

The rearrangement links TRBV4-3 to TRBJ1-2, with D unclear. Germline CDR1 LGHNA, CDR2 YSLEER. V lost 0 bases and J lost 8, with 13 bases in between. CDR3 length equals 14 residues. The CDR3 here is CASSQETWAPGYTF. The CDR3 DNA follows: TGCGCCAGCAGCCAAGAGACATGGGCCCCGGGCTACACCTTC.

The chain is built from TRBV6-4 and TRBJ1-2, with a possible D match to TRBD1 (6 bases). Trimming removed 4 bases at V and 1 base at J, with 13 bases between. Germline lookup yields CDR1 MRHNA and CDR2 SNTAGT. CDR3 length equals 15 residues. The CDR3 DNA follows: TGTGCCAGCAGTGTTGAGGCAGGGGTTAACTATGGCTACACCTTC. This encodes CASSVEAGVNYGYTF.

CDR3 DNA: TGCAGCGTTGCCCGGAACACTGAAGCTTTCTTT. This translates into CSVARNTEAFF. This rearrangement joins TRBV29-1 to TRBJ1-1; D gene uncertain. Germline CDR1 reads SQVTM; CDR2 reads ANQGSEA. The CDR3 is made up of 11 amino acids. V dropped 4 bases and J dropped 1 base, with 4 bases sitting between them.

J is TRBJ2-7 and V is TRBV2, with 10 bases that match TRBD1. The junction had 13 bases not matched to a gene; V was cut back by 1 base and J by 13 bases. CDR3 length: 15 amino acids. Germline V CDR1 and CDR2: SNHLY, FYNNEI. CDR3 sequence reads: CASSEGRDRGSKEYF. CDR3 bases: TGTGCCAGCAGTGAAGGTCGGGACAGGGGAAGTAAGGAATACTTC.

The chain couples TRBV5-1 to TRBJ1-2, with D maybe TRBD1 (6 bases). V dropped 0 bases and J dropped 2 bases, with 17 bases sitting between them. The germline V gene has CDR1 SGHRS and CDR2 YFSETQ. CDR3 length: 17 amino acids. The CDR3 here is CASSLVADGGQNYGYTF. For the CDR3, the DNA is TGCGCCAGCAGCTTGGTCGCCGACGGGGGGCAGAACTATGGCTACACCTTC.

This chain joins TRBV27 and TRBJ2-7, with 8 bases lining up with TRBD1. J was trimmed by 4 bases and V by 5 bases; bases with no gene match: 7. Looked up from germline, CDR1 is MNHEY and CDR2 is SMNVEV (reference sequence). The length of the CDR3 is 14 residues. The CDR3, as DNA: TGTGCCAGCAGTACCAGGCAGGGGGCGTACGAGCAGTACTTC. It yields the protein CASSTRQGAYEQYF.

The rearrangement uses TRBV2 and TRBJ1-4; the match to TRBD1 covers 7 bases. The junction had 9 bases not matched to a gene; V was cut back by 5 bases and J by 3 bases. Germline CDR1 SNHLY, CDR2 FYNNEI. The CDR3 runs 16 residues. CDR3 DNA: TGTGCCAGCAGTCCCCGACAGGGCTTATCTAATGAAAAACTGTTTTTT. The encoded protein is CASSPRQGLSNEKLFF. The variable domain in full, with the rest retrieved from reference TRBV2 and TRBJ1-4, is EPEVTQTPSHQVTQMGQEVILRCVPISNHLYFYWYRQILGQKVEFLVSFYNNEISEKSEIFDDQFSVERPDGSNFTLKIRSTKLEDSAMYFCASSPRQGLSNEKLFFGSGTQLSVL.

The CDR3 DNA reads as TGTGCCAGTCCCTACCTGTTCTCTGGAAACACCATATATTTT. Protein: CASPYLFSGNTIYF. The chain is built from TRBV19 and TRBJ1-3; unclear D gene. Trimming cost V 8 bases and J 0 bases, with 11 bases left between them. This CDR3 has 14 amino acids. Germline V gene sequence: CDR1 LNHDA, CDR2 SQIVND (reference sequence).

The rearrangement links TRBV7-6 to TRBJ2-2, with 15 bases aligning to TRBD2. This CDR3 is 18 amino acids long. The V and J ends lost 3 bases and 4 bases, in that order; junction bases with no gene match: 6. From germline, CDR1 is SGHVS and CDR2 FNYEAQ. CDR3 coding DNA: TGTGCCAGCAGCTTGGGACTAGCGGGGGGCCCTGCCACCGGGGAGCTGTTTTTT. Amino acids: CASSLGLAGGPATGELFF.

This clone appeared a few times. This rearrangement joins TRBV18 to TRBJ1-1; 7 bases line up with TRBD1. Germline CDR1 and CDR2: KGHSH and LQKENI. V shed 3 bases, J shed 1 base, and the junction held 8 bases outside the gene matches. CDR3 length equals 16 residues. The CDR3 region is CASSPQATGPNTEAFF. CDR3 bases: TGTGCCAGCTCACCGCAAGCGACAGGGCCGAACACTGAAGCTTTCTTT.

The CDR3 is CASTAGQGVNEQFF. The CDR3 coding sequence is TGTGCCAGCACGGCGGGACAGGGGGTCAATGAGCAGTTCTTC. The chain combines TRBV11-2 with TRBJ2-1; 11 bases match TRBD1. With 7 bases clipped from V and 6 bases from J, the junction kept 5 bases outside the gene matches. Per the germline V gene, CDR1 is SGHAT and CDR2 is FQNNGV. The CDR3 covers 14 residues.

The chain recombines TRBV7-9 with TRBJ1-2, with 8 nucleotides matching TRBD1. The germline V gene encodes CDR1 SEHNR and CDR2 FQNEAQ (reference sequence). The CDR3 spans 14 residues. V lost 4 bases, J lost 2 bases, and 3 bases stayed unmatched. CDR3 nucleotide sequence: TGTGCCAGCAGCTCGACAGGGGACAACTATGGCTACACCTTC. It yields the protein CASSSTGDNYGYTF.

The rearrangement uses TRBV6-5 and TRBJ2-1; 9 bases align to TRBD1. This CDR3 region has 16 residues. V was pared by 0 bases and J by 11 bases, with 11 bases of the junction left unmatched. Germline V CDR1 and CDR2: MNHEY, SVGAGI. As DNA, the CDR3 is TGTGCCAGCAGTTACTCGGGACAGGGTGATGGAAGGAAGCAGTTCTTC. Protein sequence: CASSYSGQGDGRKQFF.

V and J are TRBV11-1 and TRBJ1-4, with 7 bases that match TRBD1. The germline V gene encodes CDR1 SGHAT and CDR2 FQDESV (reference sequence). V lost 1 base and J lost 8; bases outside the gene matches: 4. The CDR3 is 14 residues long. The chain's CDR3 is CASSLDTGDEKLFF. The DNA for the CDR3 is TGTGCCAGCAGCTTAGATACAGGGGACGAAAAACTGTTTTTT.

This clone was counted once. The sample contains more than one DNA sequence encoding this CDR3. This rearrangement joins TRBV7-9 to TRBJ1-2, with a weak D call TRBD1 (5 bases). Germline CDR1 SEHNR, CDR2 FQNEAQ (reference sequence). The CDR3 has 14 residues. V lost 1 base to trimming and J lost 2 bases, with 8 bases between them. The chain's CDR3 is CASSLGTGNYGYTF. The CDR3 DNA follows: TGTGCCAGCAGCTTAGGAACAGGCAACTATGGCTACACCTTC.

The CDR3 region is CASSGQGSNQPQHF. CDR3 nucleotide sequence: TGTGCCAGCAGCGGTCAGGGGAGCAATCAGCCCCAGCATTTT. V gene TRBV2 combines with J gene TRBJ1-5; D is possibly TRBD1 (6 bases). CDR1 is SNHLY, CDR2 FYNNEI, per germline. Trimming took 6 bases from V and 1 from J, leaving 10 bases between them. This CDR3 is 14 amino acids long.

This clone has a single count. The rearrangement joins TRBV6-5 to TRBJ1-3; D ambiguous. This CDR3 comprises 14 residues. Germline-derived CDR1 and CDR2 are MNHEY and SVGAGI. Trimming cost V 5 bases and J 4 bases, with 12 bases left between them. The CDR3 bases are TGTGCCAGCAGTCCGGGGTCGGGGGGAAACACCATATATTTT. Amino acid sequence: CASSPGSGGNTIYF.